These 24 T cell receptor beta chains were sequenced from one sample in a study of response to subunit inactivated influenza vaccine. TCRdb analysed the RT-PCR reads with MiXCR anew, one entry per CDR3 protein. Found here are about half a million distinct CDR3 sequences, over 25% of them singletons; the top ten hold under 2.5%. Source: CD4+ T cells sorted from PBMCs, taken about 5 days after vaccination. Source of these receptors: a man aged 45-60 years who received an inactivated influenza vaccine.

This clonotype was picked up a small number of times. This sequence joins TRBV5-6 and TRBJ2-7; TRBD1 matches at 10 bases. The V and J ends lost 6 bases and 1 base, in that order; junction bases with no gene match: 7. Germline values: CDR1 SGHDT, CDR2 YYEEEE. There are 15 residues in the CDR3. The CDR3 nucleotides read TGTGCCAGCATCGGACAGGGGGGAACGTCCTACGAGCAGTACTTC. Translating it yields CASIGQGGTSYEQYF.

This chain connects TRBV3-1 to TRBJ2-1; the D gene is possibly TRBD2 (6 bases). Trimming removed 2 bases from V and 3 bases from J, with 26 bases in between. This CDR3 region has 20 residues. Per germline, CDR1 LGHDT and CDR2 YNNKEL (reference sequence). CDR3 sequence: CASSQPRSIPGDAYYNEQFF. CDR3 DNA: TGTGCCAGCAGCCAACCTCGTTCGATCCCGGGGGACGCATACTACAATGAGCAGTTCTTC.

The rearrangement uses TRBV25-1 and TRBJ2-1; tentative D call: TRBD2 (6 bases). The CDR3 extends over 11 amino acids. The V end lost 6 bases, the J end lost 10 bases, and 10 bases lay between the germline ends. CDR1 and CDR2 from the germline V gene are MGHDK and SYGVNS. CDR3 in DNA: TGTGCCAGCAGCAAGACTAGGGAGCAGTTCTTC. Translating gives CASSKTREQFF.

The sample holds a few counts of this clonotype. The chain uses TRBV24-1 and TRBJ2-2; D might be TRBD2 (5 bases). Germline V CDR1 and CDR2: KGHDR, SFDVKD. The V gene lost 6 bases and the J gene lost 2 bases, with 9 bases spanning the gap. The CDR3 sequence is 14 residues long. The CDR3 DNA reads TGTGCCACCAGTACGGAGGCCAACACCGGGGAGCTGTTTTTT. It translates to CATSTEANTGELFF.

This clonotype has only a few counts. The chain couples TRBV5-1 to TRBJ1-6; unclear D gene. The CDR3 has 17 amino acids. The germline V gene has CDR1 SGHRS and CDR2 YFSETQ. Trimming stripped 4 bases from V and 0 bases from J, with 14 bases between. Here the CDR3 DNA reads TGCGCCAGCAGCCAATCCATTGGGAGCTCCTATAATTCACCCCTCCACTTT. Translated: CASSQSIGSSYNSPLHF.

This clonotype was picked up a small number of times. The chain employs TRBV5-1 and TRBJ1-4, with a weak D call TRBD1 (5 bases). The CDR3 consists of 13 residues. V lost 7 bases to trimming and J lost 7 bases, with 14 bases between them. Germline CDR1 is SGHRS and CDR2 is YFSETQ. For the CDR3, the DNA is TGCGCCAGCCGCAGGGTCGAAGGTGAAAAACTGTTTTTT. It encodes CASRRVEGEKLFF.

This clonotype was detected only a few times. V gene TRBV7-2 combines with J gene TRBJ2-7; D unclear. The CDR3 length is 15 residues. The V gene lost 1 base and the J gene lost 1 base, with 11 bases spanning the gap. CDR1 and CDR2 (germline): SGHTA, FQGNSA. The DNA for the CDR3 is TGTGCCAGCAGCTTAGTTTCTGGGAAGTCCTACGAGCAGTACTTC. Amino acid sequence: CASSLVSGKSYEQYF.

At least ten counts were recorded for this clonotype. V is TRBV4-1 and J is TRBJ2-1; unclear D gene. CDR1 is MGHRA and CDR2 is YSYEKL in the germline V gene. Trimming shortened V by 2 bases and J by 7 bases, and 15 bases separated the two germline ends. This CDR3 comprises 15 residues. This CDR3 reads CASSQQVLGFNEQFF. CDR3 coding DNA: TGCGCCAGCAGCCAACAGGTGCTGGGTTTTAATGAGCAGTTCTTC.

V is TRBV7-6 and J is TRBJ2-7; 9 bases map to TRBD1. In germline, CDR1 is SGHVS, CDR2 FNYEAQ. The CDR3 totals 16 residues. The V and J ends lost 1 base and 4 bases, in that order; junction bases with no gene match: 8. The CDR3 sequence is CASSLVSGQGNYEQYF. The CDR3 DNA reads TGTGCCAGCAGCTTAGTCTCCGGACAGGGGAATTACGAGCAGTACTTC.

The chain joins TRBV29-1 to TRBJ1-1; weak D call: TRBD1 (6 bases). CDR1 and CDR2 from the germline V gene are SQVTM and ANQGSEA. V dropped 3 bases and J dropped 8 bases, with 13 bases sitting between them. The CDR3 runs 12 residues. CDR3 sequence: CSVDRRDREAFF. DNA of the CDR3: TGCAGCGTTGATCGTCGTGACAGGGAAGCTTTCTTT.

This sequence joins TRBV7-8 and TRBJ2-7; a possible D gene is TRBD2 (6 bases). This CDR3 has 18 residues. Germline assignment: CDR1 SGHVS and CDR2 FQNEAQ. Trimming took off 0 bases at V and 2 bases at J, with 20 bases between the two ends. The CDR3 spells CASSLATAGNVSPYEQYF. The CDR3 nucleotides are TGTGCCAGCAGCTTAGCCACGGCGGGGAATGTTAGTCCCTACGAGCAGTACTTC.

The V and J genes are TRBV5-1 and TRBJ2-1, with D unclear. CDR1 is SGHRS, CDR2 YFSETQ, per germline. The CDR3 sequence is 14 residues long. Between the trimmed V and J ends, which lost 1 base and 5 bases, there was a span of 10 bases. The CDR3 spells CASSLMRRNNEQFF. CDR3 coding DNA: TGCGCCAGCAGCTTGATGCGACGGAACAATGAGCAGTTCTTC.

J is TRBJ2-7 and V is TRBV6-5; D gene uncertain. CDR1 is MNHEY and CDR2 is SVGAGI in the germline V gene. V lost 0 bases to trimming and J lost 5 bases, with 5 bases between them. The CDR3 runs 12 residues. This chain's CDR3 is CASSYSRHEQYF. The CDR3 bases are TGTGCCAGCAGTTACTCGAGGCACGAGCAGTACTTC.

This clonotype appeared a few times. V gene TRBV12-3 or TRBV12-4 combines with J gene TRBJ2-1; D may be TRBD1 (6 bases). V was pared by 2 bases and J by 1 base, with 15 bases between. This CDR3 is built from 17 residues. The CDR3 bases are TGTGCCAGCAGTTTAACGTCCGGGACAACTTCCTACAATGAGCAGTTCTTC. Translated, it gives CASSLTSGTTSYNEQFF.

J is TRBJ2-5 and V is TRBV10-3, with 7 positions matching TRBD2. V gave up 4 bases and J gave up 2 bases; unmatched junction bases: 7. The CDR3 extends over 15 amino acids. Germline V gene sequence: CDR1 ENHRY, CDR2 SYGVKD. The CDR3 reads CAISGGLGGQETQYF. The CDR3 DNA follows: TGTGCCATCAGTGGAGGCCTGGGGGGGCAAGAGACCCAGTACTTC.

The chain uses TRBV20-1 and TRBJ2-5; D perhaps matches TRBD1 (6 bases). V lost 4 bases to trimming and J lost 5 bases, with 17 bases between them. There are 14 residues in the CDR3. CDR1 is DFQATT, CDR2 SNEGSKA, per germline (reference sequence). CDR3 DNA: TGCAGTGCTAAGAATCAGGGGCAGGCGGAGACCCAGTACTTC. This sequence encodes CSAKNQGQAETQYF.

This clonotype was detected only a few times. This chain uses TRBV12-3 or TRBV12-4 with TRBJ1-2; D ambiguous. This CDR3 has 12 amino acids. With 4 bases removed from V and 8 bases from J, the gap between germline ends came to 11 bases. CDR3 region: CASSSRMNGYTF. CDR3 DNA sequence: TGTGCCAGCAGTTCTAGGATGAACGGCTACACCTTC.

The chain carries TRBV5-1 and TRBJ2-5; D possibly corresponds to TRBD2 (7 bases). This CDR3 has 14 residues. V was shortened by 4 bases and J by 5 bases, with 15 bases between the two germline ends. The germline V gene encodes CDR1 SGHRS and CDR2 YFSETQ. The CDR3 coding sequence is TGCGCCAGCAGCCCCGGGGGGCGCGCGGAGACCCAGTACTTC. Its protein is CASSPGGRAETQYF.

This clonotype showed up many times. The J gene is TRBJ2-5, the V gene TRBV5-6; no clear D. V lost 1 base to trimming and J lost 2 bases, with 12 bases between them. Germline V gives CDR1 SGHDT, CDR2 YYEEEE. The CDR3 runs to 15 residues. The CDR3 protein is CASSLRRLLQETQYF. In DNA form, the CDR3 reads TGTGCCAGCAGCTTGAGACGGCTTTTACAAGAGACCCAGTACTTC.

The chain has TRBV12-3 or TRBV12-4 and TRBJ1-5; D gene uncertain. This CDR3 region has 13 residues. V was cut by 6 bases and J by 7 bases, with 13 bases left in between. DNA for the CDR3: TGTGCCAGCAGCGCAAGACCGGAGCAGCCCCAGCATTTT. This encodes CASSARPEQPQHF.

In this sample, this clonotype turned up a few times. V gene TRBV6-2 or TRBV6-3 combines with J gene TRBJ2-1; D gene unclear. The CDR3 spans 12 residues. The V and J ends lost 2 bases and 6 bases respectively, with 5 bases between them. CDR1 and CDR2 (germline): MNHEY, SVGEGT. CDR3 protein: CASSYIGNEQFF. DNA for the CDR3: TGTGCCAGCAGTTACATAGGCAATGAGCAGTTCTTC.

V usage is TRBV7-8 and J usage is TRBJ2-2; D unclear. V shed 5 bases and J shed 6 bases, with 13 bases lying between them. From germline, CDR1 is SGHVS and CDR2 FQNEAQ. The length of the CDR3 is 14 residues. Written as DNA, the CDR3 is TGTGCCAGCAGCCTACATCGGACGGCCGGGGAGCTGTTTTTT. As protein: CASSLHRTAGELFF.

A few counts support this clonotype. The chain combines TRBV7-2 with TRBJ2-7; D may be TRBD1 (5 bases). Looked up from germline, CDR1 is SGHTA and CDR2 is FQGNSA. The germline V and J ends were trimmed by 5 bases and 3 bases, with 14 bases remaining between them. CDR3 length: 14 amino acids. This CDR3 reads CASSLVQVRYEQYF. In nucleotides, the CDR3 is TGTGCCAGCAGCCTCGTACAGGTCCGCTACGAGCAGTACTTC.

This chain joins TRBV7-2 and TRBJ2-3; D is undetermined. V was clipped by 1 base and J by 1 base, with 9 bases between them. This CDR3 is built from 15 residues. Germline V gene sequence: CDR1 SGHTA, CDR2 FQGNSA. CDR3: CASSLVWSGTDTQYF. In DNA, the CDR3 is TGTGCCAGCAGCTTAGTGTGGAGCGGCACAGATACGCAGTATTTT.